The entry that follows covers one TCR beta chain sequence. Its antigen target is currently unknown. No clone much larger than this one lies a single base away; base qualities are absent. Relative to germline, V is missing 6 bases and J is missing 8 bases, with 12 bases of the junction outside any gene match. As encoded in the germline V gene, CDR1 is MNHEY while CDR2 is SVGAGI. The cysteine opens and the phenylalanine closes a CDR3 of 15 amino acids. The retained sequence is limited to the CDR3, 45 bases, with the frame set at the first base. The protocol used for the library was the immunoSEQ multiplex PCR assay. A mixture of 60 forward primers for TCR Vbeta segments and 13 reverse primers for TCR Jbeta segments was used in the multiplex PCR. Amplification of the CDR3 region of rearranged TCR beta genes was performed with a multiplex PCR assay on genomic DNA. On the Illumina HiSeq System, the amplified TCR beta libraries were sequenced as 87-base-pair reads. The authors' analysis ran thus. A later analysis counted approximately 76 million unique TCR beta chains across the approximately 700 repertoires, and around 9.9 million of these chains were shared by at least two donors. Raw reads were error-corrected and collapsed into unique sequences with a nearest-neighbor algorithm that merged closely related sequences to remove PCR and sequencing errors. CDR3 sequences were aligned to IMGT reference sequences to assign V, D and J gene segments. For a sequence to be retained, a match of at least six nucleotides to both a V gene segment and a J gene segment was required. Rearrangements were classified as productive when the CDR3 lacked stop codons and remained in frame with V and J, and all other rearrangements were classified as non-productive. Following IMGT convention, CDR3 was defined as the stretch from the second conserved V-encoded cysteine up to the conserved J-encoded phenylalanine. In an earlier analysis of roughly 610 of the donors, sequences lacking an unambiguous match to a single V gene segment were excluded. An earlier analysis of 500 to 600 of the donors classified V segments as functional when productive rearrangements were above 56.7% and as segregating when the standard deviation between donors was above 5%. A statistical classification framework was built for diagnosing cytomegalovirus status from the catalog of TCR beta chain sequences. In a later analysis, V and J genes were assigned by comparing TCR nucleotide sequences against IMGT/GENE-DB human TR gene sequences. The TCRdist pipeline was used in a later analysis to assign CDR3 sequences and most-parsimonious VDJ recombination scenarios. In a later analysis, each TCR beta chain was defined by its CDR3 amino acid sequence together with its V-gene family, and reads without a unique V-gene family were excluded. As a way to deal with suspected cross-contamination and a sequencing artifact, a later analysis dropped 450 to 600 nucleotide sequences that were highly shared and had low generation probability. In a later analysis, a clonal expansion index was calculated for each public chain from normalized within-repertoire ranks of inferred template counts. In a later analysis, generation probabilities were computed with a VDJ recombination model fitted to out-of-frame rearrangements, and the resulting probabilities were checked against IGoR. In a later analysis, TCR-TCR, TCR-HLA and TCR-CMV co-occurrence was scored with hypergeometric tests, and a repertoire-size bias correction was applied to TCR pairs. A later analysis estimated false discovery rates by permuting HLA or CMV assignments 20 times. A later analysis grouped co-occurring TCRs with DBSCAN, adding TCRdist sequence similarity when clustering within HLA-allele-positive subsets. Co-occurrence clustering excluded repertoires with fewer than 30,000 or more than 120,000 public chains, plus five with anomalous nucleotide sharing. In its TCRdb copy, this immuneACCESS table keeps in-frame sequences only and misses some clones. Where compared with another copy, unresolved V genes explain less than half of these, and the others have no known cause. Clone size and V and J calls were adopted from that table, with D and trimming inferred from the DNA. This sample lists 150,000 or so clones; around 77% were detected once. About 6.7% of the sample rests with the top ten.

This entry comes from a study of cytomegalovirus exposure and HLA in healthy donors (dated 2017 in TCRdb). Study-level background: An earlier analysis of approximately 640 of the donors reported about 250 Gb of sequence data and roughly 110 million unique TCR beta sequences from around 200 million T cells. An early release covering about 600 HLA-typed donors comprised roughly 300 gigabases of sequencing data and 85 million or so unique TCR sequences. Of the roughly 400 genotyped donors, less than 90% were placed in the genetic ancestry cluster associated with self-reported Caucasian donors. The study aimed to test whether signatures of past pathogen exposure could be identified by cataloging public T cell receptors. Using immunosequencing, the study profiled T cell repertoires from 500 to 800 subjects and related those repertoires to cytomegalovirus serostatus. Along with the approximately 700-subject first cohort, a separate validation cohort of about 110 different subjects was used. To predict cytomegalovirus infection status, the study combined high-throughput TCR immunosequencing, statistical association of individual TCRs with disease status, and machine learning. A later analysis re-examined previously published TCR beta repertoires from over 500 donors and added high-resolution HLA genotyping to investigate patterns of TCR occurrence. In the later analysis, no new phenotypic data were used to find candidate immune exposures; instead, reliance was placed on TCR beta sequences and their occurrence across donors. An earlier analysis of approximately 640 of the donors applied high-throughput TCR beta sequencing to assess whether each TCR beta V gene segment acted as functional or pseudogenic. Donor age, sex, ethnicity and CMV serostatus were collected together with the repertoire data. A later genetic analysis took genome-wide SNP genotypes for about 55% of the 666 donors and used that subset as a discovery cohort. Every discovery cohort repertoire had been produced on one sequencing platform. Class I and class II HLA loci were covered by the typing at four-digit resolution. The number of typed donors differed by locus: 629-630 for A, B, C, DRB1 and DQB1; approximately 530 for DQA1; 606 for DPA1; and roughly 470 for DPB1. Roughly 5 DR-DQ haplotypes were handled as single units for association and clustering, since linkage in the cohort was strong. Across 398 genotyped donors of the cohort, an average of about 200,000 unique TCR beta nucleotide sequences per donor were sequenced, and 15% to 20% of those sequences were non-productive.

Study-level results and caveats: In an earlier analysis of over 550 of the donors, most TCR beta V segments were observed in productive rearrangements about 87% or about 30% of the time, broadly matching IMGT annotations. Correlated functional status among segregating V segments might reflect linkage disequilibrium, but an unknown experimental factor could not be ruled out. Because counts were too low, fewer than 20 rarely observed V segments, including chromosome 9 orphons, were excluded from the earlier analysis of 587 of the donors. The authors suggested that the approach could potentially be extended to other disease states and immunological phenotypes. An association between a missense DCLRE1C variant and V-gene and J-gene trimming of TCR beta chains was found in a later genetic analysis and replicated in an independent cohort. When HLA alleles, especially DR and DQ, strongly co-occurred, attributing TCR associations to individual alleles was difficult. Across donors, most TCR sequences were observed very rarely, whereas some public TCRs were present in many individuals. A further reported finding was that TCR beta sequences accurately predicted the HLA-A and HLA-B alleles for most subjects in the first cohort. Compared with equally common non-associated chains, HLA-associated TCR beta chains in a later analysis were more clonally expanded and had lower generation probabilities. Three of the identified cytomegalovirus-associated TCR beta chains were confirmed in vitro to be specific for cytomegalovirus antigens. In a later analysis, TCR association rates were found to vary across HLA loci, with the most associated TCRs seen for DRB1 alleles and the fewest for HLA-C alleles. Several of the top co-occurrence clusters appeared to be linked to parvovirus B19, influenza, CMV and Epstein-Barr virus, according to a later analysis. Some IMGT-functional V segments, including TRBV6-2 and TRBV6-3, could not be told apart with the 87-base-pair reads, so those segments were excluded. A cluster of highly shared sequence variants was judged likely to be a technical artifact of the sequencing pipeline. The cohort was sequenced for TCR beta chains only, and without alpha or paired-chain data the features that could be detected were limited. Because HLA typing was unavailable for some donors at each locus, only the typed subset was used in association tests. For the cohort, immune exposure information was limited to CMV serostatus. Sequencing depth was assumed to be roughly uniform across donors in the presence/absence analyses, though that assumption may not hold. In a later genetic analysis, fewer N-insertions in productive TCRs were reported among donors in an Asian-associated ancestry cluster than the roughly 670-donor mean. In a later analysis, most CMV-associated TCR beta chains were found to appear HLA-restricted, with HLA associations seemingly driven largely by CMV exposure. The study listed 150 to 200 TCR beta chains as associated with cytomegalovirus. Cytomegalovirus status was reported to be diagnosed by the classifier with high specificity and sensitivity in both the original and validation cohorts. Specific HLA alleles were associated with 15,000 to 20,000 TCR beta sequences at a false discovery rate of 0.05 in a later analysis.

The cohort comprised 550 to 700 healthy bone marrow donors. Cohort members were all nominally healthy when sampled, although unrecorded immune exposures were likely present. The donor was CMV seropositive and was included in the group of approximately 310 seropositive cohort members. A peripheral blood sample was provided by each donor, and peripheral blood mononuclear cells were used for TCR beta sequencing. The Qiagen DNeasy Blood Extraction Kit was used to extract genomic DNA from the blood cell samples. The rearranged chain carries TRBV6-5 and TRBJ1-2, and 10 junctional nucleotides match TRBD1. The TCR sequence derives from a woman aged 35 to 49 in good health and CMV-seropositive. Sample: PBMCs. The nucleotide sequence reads TGTGCCAGCAGCCTGCCGGGACAGGGGCCGGGGGGCTACACCTTC. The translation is CASSLPGQGPGGYTF.